This T cell receptor beta chain was sequenced for a study of T cells in Graves' hyperthyroidism and ophthalmopathy. The study, taken as a whole, reports: Progression to ophthalmopathy was predicted a median of approximately 6.4 months early. A 13 V-J model separated ophthalmopathy from stable hyperthyroidism. Among clonotypes expanded in thyroid above 0.001, most were also found in blood.

A single count supports this clonotype. The antigen is undetermined. Template material for amplifying TCR beta CDR3 regions consisted of RNA transcripts. An initial round of RT-PCR targeting the TCR CDR3 relied on the HTBI primer set. From the multiplex PCR reads, TCRdb called clonotypes with MiXCR, one entry per CDR3 protein. The sample contains a few hundred thousand distinct CDR3 sequences, 40% to 55% of which appear only once. Germline assignment: CDR1 SGDLS and CDR2 YYNGEE. V was trimmed by 2 bases and J by 13 bases, leaving 1 base between them. This CDR3 has 9 amino acids. The gene calls are TRBV9 and TRBJ2-6, with D uncertain. Source material: peripheral blood or thyroid tissue (not recorded which). The TCR sequence derives from a woman aged 18-29 years with Graves' hyperthyroidism. CDR3 coding DNA: TGTGCCAGCAGCGTTGTCCTGACTTTC. Protein product: CASSVVLTF.